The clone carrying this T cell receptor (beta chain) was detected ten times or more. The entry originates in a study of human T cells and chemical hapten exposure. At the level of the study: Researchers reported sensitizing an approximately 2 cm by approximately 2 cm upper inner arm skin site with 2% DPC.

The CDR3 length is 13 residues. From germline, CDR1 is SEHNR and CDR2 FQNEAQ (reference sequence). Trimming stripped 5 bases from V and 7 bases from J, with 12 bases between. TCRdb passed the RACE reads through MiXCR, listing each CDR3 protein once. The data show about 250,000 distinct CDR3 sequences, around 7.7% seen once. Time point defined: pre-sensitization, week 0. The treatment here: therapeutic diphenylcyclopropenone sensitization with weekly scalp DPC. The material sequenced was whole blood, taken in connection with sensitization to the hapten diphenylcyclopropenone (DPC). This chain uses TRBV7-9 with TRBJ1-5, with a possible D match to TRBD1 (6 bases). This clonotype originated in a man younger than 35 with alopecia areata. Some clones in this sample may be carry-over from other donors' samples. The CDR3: CASSVGGSQPQHF. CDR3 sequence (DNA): TGTGCCAGCAGCGTAGGGGGTTCCCAGCCCCAGCATTTT.